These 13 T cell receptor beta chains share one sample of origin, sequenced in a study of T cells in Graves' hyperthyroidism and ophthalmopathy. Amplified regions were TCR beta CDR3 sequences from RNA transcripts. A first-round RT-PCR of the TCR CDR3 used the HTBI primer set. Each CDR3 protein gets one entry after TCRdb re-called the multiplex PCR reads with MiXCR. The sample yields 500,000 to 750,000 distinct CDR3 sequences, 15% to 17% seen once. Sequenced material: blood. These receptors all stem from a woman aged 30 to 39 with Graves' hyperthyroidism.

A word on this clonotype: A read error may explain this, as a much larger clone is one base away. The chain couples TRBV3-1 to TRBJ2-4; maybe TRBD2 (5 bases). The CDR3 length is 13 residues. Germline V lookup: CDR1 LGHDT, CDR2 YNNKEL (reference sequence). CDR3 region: CAISQSRGNIQYF. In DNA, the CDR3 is TGTGCCATCAGCCAATCTAGAGGGAACATTCAGTACTTC.

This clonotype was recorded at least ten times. The DNA for the CDR3 is TGTGCCACCAGTGACCCCATAGCGGGAGGCGCAGATACGCAGTATTTT. Its translation: CATSDPIAGGADTQYF. J is TRBJ2-3 and V is TRBV24-1, with TRBD2 matching over 10 bases. Germline lookup yields CDR1 KGHDR and CDR2 SFDVKD. Trimming took 4 bases from V and 4 from J; bases not matched to a gene: 7. The CDR3 runs 16 residues.

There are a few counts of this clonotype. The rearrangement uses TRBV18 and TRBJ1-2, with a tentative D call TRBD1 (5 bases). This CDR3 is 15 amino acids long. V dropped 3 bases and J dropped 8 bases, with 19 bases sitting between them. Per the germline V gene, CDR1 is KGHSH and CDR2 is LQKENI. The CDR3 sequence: CASSPGWTPGEGYTF. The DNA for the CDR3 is TGTGCCAGCTCACCGGGGTGGACGCCGGGGGAAGGCTACACCTTC.

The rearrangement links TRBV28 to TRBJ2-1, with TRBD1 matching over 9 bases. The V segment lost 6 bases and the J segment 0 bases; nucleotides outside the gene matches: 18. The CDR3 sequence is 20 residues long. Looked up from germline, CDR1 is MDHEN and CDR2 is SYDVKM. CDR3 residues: CASRRLRGQGRPGSYNEQFF. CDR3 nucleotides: TGTGCCAGCAGACGCTTGCGGGGACAGGGACGCCCCGGCTCCTACAATGAGCAGTTCTTC. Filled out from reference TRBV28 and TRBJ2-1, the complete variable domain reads DVKVTQSSRYLVKRTGEKVFLECVQDMDHENMFWYRQDPGLGLRLIYFSYDVKMKEKGDIPEGYSVSREKKERFSLILESASTNQTSMYLCASRRLRGQGRPGSYNEQFFGPGTRLTVL.

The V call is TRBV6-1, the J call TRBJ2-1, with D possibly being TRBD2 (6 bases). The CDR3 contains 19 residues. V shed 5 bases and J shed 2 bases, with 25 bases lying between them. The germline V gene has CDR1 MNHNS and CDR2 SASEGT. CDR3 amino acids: CASSRAAYGSGGAYNEQFF. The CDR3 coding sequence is TGTGCCAGCAGTCGTGCCGCCTATGGTAGCGGAGGGGCCTACAATGAGCAGTTCTTC.

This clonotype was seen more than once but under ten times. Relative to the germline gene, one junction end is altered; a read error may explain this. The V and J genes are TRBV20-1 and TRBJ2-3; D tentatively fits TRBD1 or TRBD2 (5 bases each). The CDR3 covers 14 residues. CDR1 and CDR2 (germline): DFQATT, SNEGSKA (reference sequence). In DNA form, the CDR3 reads TGCAGTGCTAGTTCCGGAGGACACACAGGTACGCAGTATTTT. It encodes CSASSGGHTGTQYF.

CDR3 DNA sequence: TGTGCTAGTGGTAGCGGCCATACCTACGAGCAGTACTTC. Protein product: CASGSGHTYEQYF. The rearrangement links TRBV12-5 to TRBJ2-7; tentative D call: TRBD2 (5 bases). V lost 5 bases and J lost 2, with 10 bases in between. CDR1 and CDR2 from the germline V gene are LGHNT and FRNRAP. This CDR3 spans 13 amino acids.

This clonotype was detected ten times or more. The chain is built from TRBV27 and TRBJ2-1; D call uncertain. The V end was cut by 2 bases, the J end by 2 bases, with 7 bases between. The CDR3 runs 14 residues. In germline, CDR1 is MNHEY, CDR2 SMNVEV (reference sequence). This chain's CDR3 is CASSLGQTYNEQFF. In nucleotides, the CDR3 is TGTGCCAGCAGTTTAGGCCAGACCTACAATGAGCAGTTCTTC.

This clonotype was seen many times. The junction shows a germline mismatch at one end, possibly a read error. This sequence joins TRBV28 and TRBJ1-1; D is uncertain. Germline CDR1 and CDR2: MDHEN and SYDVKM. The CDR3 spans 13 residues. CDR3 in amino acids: CPSSVVVNTEAFF. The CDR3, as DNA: TGTCCCAGCAGCGTGGTAGTGAACACTGAAGCTTTCTTT. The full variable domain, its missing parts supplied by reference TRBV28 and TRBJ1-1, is DVKVTQSSRYLVKRTGEKVFLECVQDMDHENMFWYRQDPGLGLRLIYFSYDVKMKEKGDIPEGYSVSREKKERFSLILESASTNQTSMYLCPSSVVVNTEAFFGQGTRLTVV.

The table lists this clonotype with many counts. The CDR3 loop reads CASSYGQVEFKNTEAFF. DNA of the CDR3: TGTGCCAGCAGTTACGGACAGGTAGAGTTTAAGAACACTGAAGCTTTCTTT. The chain uses TRBV6-6 and TRBJ1-1; 7 nucleotides match TRBD1. CDR3 length equals 17 residues. Germline values: CDR1 MNHNY, CDR2 SVGAGI (reference sequence). V shed 2 bases and J 1 base; nucleotides not matched to a gene: 10.

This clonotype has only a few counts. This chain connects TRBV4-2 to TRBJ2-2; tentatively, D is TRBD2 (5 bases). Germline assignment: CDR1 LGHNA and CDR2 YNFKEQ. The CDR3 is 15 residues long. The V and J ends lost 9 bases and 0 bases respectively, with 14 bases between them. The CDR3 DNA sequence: TGTGCCAGTAGTCGGGGTAGGGCGAACACCGGGGAGCTGTTTTTT. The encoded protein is CASSRGRANTGELFF.

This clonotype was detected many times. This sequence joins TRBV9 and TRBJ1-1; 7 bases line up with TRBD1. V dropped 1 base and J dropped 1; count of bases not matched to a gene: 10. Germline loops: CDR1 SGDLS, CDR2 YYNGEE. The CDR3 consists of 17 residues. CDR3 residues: CASSVSQGGQSNTEAFF. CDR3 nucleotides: TGTGCCAGCAGCGTATCCCAAGGGGGACAGTCGAACACTGAAGCTTTCTTT.

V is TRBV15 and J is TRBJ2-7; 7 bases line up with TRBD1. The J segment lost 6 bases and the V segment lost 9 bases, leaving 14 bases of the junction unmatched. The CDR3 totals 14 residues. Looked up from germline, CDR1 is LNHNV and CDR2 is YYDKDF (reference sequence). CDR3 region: CATSRGREDSEQYF. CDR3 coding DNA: TGTGCCACATCGAGGGGGCGCGAGGATAGCGAGCAGTACTTC.